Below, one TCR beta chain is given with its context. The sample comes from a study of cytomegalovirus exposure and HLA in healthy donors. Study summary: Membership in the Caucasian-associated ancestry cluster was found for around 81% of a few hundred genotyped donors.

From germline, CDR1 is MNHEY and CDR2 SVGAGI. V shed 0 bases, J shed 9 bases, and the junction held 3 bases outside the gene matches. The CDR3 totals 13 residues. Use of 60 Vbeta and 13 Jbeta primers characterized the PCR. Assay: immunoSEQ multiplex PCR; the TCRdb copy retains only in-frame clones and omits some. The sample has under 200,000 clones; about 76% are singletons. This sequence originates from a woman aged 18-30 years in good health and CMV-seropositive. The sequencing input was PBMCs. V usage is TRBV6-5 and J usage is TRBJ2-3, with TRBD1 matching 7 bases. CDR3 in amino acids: CASSYSDRNTQYF. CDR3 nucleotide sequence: TGTGCCAGCAGTTACTCGGACAGGAACACGCAGTATTTT.